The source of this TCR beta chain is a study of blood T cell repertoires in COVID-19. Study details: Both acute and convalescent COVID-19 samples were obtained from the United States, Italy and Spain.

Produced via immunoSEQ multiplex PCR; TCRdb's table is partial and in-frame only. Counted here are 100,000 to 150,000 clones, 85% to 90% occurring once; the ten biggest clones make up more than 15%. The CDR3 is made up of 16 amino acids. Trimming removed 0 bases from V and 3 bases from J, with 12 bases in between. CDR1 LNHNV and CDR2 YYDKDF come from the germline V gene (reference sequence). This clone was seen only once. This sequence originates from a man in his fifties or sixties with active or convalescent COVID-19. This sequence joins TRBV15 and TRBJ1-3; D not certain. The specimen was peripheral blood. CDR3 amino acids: CATSRDSTGIGNTIYF. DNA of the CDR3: TGTGCCACCAGCAGAGATTCGACGGGTATTGGAAACACCATATATTTT.